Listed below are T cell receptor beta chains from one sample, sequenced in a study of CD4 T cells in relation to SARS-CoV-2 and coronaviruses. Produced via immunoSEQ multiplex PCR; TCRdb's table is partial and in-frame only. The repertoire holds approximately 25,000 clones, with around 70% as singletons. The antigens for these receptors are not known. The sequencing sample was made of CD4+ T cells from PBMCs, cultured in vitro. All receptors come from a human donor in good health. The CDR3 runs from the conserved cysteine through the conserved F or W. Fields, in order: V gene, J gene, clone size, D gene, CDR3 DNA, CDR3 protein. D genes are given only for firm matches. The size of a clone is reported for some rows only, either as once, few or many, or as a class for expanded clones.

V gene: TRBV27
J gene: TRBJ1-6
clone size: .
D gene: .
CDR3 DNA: TGTGCCAGCAGTTTAAATCAGGGTGTAAACTCACCCCTCCACTTT
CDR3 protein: CASSLNQGVNSPLHF

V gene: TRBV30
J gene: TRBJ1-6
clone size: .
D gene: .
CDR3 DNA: TGTGCCTGGATGGTGAATAATTCACCCCTCCACTTT
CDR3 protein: CAWMVNNSPLHF

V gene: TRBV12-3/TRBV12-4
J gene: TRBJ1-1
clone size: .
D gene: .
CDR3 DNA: TGTGCCAGCAGGGCCGGAGTGGCTGAAGCTTTCTTT
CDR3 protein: CASRAGVAEAFF

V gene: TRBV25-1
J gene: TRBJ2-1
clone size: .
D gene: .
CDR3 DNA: TGTGCCAGCAGTGGGCAGGGCTTCTACAATGAGCAGTTCTTC
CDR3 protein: CASSGQGFYNEQFF

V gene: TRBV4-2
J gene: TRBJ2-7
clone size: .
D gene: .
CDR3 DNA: TGTGCCAGCAGCCAAGAGGGGGGCGGGAGTATCGACGAGCAGTACTTC
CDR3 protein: CASSQEGGGSIDEQYF

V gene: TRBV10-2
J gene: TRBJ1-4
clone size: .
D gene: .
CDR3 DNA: TGCGCCAGCAGTGGAAACATGAGGAGTGAAAAACTGTTTTTT
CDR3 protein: CASSGNMRSEKLFF

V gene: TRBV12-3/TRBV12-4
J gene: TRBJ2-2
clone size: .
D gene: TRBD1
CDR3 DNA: TGTGCCGCCGGGACAGTTAACACCGGGGAGCTGTTTTTT
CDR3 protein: CAAGTVNTGELFF

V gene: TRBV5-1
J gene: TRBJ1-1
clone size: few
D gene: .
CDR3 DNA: TGCGCCAGCAGCTTGGCTGGGGGCTTTAACACTGAAGCTTTCTTT
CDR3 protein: CASSLAGGFNTEAFF

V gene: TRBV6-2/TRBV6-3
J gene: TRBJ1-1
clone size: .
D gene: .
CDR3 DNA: TGTGCCAGCAGTTCTGTACCGCAGAACACTGAAGCTTTCTTT
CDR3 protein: CASSSVPQNTEAFF

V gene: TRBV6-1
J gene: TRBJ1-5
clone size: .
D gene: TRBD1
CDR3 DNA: TGTGCCAGCAGTGAAGAGGGACAGCCTAGCAATCAGCCCCAGCATTTT
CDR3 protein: CASSEEGQPSNQPQHF

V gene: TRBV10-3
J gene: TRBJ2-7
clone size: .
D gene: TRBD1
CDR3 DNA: TGTGCCATCAGTCGCCCCGGGACAGATTCCTACGAGCAGTACTTC
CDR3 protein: CAISRPGTDSYEQYF

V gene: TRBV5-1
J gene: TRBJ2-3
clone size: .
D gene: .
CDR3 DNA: TGCGCCAGCAGCTTGGATTTTGGTAGTTCGGGAGATACGCAGTATTTT
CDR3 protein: CASSLDFGSSGDTQYF

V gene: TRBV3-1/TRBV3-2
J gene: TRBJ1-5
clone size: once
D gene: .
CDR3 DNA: TGTGCCAGCAGCCAAGCGTATGATCAGCCCCAGCATTTT
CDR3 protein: CASSQAYDQPQHF

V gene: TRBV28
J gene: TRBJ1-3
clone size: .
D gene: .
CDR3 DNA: TGTGCCAGCAGAGGGGGGACCTCTGTGAGAAGAAACACCATATATTTT
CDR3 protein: CASRGGTSVRRNTIYF

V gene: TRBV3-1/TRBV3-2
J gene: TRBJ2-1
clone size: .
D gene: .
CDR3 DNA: TGTGCCAGCGGCCAAGAGGAACGGGAGCAGTTCTTC
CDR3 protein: CASGQEEREQFF

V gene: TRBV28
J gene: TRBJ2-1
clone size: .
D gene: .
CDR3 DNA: TGTGCCAGCAGTTCACGGGACCCCGCGGTATACAATGAGCAGTTCTTC
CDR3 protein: CASSSRDPAVYNEQFF